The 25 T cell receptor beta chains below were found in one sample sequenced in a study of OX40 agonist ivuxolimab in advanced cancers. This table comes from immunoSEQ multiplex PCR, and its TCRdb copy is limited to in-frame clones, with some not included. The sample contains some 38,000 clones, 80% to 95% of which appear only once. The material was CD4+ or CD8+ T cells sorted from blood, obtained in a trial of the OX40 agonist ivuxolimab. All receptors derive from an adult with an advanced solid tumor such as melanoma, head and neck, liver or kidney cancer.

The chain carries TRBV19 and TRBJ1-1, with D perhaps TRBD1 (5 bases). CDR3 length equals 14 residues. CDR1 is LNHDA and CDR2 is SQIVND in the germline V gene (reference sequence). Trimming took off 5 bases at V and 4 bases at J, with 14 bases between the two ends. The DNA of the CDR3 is TGTGCCAGTAGTCCCCTCCGGGGGGGCACTGAAGCTTTCTTT. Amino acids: CASSPLRGGTEAFF. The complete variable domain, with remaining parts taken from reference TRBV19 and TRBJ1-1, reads DGGITQSPKYLFRKEGQNVTLSCEQNLNHDAMYWYRQDPGQGLRLIYYSQIVNDFQKGDIAEGYSVSREKKESFPLTVTSAQKNPTAFYLCASSPLRGGTEAFFGQGTRLTVV.

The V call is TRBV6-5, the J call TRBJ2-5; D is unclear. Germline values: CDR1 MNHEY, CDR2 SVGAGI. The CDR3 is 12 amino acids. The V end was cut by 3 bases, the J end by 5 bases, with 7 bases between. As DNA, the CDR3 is TGTGCCAGCAGTTATTCCTCGGAGACCCAGTACTTC. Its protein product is CASSYSSETQYF.

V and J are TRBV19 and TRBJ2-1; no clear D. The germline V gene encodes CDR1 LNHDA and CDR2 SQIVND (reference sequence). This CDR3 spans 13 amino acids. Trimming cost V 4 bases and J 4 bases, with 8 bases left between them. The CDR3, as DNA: TGTGCCAGTAGTACCGGGTTGTACAATGAGCAGTTCTTC. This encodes CASSTGLYNEQFF.

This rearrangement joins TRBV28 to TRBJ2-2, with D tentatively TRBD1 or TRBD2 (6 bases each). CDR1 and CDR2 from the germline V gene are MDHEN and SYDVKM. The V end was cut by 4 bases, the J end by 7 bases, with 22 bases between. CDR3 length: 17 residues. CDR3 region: CASSSQSWGAEGGELFF. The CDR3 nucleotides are TGTGCCAGCAGTTCCCAATCGTGGGGGGCCGAGGGCGGGGAGCTGTTTTTT.

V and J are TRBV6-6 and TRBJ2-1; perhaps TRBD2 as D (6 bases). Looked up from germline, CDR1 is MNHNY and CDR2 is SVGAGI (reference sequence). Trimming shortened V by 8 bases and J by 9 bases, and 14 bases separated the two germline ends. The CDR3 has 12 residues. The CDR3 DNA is TGTGCCAGCGGACCTCCGGAGGGTGAGCAGTTCTTC. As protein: CASGPPEGEQFF.

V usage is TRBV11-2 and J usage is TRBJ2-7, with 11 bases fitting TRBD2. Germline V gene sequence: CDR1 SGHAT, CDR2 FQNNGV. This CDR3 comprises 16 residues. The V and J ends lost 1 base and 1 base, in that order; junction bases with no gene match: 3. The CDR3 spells CASSLALAGGSYEQYF. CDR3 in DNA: TGTGCCAGCAGCTTAGCGCTAGCGGGAGGATCCTACGAGCAGTACTTC.

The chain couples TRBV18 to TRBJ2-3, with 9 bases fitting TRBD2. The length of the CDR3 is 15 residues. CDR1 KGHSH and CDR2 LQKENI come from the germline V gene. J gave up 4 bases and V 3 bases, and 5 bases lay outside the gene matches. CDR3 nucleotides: TGTGCCAGCTCACCGCGGGAGGGCCCGTCAGATACGCAGTATTTT. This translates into CASSPREGPSDTQYF.

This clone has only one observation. The CDR3 region is CASSPGTGAYEQYF. In DNA form, the CDR3 reads TGTGCCAGCAGCCCAGGGACAGGCGCCTACGAGCAGTACTTC. The rearrangement joins TRBV7-8 to TRBJ2-7; the match to TRBD1 covers 8 bases. This CDR3 has 14 amino acids. CDR1 is SGHVS, CDR2 FQNEAQ, per germline. Trimming cost V 5 bases and J 2 bases; bases outside gene matches: 5.

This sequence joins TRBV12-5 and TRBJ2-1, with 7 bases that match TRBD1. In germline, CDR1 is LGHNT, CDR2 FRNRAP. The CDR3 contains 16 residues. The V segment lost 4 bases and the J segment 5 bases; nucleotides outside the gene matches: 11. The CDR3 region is CASGWTGVGVDNEQFF. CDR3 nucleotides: TGTGCTAGTGGTTGGACAGGAGTCGGCGTCGACAATGAGCAGTTCTTC.

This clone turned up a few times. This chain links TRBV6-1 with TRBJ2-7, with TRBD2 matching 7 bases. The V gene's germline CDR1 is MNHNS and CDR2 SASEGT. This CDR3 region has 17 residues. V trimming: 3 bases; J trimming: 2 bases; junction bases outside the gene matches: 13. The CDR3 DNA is TGTGCCAGCAGTGATACGGGAGGAGACTGGAGGGCCTACGAGCAGTACTTC. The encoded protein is CASSDTGGDWRAYEQYF.

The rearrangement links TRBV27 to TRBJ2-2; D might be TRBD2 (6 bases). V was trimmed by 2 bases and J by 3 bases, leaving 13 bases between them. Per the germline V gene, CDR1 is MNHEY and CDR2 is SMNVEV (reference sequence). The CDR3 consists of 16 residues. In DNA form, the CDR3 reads TGTGCCAGCAGTTTAAGTCTAGCGACCTACACCGGGGAGCTGTTTTTT. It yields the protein CASSLSLATYTGELFF.

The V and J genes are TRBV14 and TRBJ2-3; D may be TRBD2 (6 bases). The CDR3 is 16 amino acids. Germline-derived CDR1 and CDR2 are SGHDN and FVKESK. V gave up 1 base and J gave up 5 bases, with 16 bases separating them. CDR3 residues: CASSQVLRGTGDTQYF. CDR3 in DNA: TGTGCCAGCAGCCAAGTACTCCGGGGGACGGGAGATACGCAGTATTTT.

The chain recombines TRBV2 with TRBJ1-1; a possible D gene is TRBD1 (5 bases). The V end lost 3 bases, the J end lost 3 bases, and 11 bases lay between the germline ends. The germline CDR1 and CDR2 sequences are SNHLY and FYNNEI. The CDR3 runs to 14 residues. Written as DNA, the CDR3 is TGTGCCAGCAGTGAGGGGGTGGATGACACTGAAGCTTTCTTT. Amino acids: CASSEGVDDTEAFF.

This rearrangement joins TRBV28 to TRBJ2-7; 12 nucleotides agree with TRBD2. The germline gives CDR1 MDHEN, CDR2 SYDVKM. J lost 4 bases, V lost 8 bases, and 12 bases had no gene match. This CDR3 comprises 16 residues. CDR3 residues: CASLGLGLAGSYEQYF. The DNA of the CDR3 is TGTGCCAGCCTAGGACTGGGACTAGCGGGTTCGTACGAGCAGTACTTC.

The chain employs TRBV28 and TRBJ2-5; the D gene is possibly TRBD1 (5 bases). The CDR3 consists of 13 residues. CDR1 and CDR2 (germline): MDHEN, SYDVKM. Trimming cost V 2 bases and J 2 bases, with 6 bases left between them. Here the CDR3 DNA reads TGTGCCAGCAGTTTACAGGGTCAAGAGACCCAGTACTTC. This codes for CASSLQGQETQYF.

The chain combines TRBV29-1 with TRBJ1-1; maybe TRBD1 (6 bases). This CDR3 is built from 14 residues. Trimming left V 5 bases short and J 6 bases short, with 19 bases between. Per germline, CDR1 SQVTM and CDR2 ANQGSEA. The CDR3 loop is CSVSPGWGLSEAFF. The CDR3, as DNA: TGCAGCGTTAGTCCAGGGTGGGGGCTCTCTGAAGCTTTCTTT.

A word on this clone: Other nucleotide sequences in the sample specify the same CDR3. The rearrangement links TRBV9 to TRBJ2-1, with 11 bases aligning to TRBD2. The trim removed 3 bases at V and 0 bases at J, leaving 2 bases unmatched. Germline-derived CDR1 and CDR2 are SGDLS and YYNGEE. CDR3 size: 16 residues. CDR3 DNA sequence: TGTGCCAGCAGCGGTCTAGCGGGAGGCTCCTACAATGAGCAGTTCTTC. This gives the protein CASSGLAGGSYNEQFF.

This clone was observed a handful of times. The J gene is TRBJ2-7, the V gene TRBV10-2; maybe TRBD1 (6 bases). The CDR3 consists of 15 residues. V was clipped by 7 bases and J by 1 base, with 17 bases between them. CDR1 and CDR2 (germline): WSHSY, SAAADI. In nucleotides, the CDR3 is TGCGCCAGCACCGAGGACAGTGCACTTTCCTACGAGCAGTACTTC. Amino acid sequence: CASTEDSALSYEQYF.

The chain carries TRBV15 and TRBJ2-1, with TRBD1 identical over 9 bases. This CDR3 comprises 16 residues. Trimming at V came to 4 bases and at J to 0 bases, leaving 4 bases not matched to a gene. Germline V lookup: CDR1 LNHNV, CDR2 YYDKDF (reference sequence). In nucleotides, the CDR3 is TGTGCCACCAGCACCGGGACAGGGCCCTCCTACAATGAGCAGTTCTTC. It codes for CATSTGTGPSYNEQFF.

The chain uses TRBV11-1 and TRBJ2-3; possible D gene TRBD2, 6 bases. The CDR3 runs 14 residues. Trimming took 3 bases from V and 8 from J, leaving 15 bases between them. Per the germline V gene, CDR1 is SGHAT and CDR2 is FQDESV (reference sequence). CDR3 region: CASSFTPSALTQYF. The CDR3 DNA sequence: TGTGCCAGCAGCTTTACCCCTAGCGCGCTTACGCAGTATTTT.

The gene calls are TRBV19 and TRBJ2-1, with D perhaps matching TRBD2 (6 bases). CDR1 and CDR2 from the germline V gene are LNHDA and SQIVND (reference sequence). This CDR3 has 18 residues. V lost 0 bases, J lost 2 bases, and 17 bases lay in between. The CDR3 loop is CASSIERVGRETYNEQFF. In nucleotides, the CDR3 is TGTGCCAGTAGTATAGAGCGGGTCGGGCGGGAAACCTACAATGAGCAGTTCTTC.

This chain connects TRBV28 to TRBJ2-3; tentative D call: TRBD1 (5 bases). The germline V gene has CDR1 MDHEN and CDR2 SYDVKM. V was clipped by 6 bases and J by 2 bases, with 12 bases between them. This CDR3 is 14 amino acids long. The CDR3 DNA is TGTGCCAGCAGATGGGGCCGAATCACAGATACGCAGTATTTT. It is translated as CASRWGRITDTQYF.

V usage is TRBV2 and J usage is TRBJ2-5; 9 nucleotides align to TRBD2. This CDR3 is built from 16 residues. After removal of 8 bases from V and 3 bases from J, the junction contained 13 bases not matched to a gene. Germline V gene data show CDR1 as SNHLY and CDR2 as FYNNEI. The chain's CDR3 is CASGLLAGAGKETQYF. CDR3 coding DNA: TGTGCCAGCGGGCTTTTAGCGGGAGCTGGGAAAGAGACCCAGTACTTC.

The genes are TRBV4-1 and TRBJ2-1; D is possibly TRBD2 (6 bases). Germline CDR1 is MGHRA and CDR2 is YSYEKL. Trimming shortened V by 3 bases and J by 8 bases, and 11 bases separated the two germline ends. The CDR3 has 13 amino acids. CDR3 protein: CASSQLLADEQFF. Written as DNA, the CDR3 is TGCGCCAGCAGCCAGCTACTAGCTGATGAGCAGTTCTTC.

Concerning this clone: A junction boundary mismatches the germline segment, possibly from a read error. The CDR3 reads CANSQDRVAEAFF. In DNA form, the CDR3 reads TGTGCCAACAGCCAAGACAGGGTAGCTGAAGCTTTCTTT. The rearrangement joins TRBV14 to TRBJ1-1, with 7 bases matching TRBD1. CDR1 is SGHDN, CDR2 FVKESK, per germline. The length of the CDR3 is 13 residues.